These 29 T cell receptor beta chains share one sample of origin, sequenced in a study of blood T cell repertoires in COVID-19. Clones were read by immunoSEQ multiplex PCR, and TCRdb kept only the in-frame ones, dropping some. Among about 230,000 clones, nearly 90% were seen once, and the ten largest hold approximately 12%. The sequenced material came from peripheral blood. The receptors derive from a woman between 18 and 29 years old who had recovered from COVID-19.

The rearrangement joins TRBV6-2 or TRBV6-3 to TRBJ1-1; D gene uncertain. This CDR3 is built from 17 residues. Germline CDR1 is MNHEY and CDR2 is SVGEGT. Trimming took off 0 bases at V and 0 bases at J, with 14 bases between the two ends. Written as DNA, the CDR3 is TGTGCCAGCAGTTACTCTGGCAGTCGATACATGAACACTGAAGCTTTCTTT. Translated, it gives CASSYSGSRYMNTEAFF.

The chain employs TRBV12-2 and TRBJ1-5; the table's D gene call, TRBD1, was not cross checked with the DNA. TRBV12-2 is reported as a pseudogene. CDR3 length equals 18 residues. CDR3 region: CASRSYSHPGYSNQPQHF. The CDR3, as DNA: TGTGCAAGTCGCAGCTACAGTCACCCAGGATATAGCAATCAGCCCCAGCATTTT.

DNA for the CDR3: TGCAGTGCTAGTGGACAGTTTTCCTACGAGCAGTACTTC. Residues: CSASGQFSYEQYF. The chain has TRBV20-1 and TRBJ2-7; tentative D call: TRBD1 (6 bases). The CDR3 runs 13 residues. The V end lost 3 bases, the J end lost 1 base, and 10 bases lay between the germline ends. CDR1 and CDR2 from the germline V gene are DFQATT and SNEGSKA (reference sequence).

The V gene is TRBV29-1, the J gene TRBJ1-3; D unresolved. This CDR3 is built from 15 residues. CDR1 SQVTM and CDR2 ANQGSEA come from the germline V gene. Trimming cost V 5 bases and J 0 bases, with 14 bases left between them. The CDR3 here is CSVTFGWSSGNTIYF. The DNA for the CDR3 is TGCAGCGTTACCTTCGGATGGAGCTCTGGAAACACCATATATTTT.

This clone was observed a single time. This chain joins TRBV11-3 and TRBJ2-5, with 12 bases lining up with TRBD1. V was pared by 1 base and J by 1 base, with 1 base of the junction left unmatched. This CDR3 has 16 amino acids. The germline gives CDR1 SGHNT, CDR2 YENEEA. CDR3 DNA: TGTGCCAGCAGCTTAGGGGACAGGGGGCTCCAAGAGACCCAGTACTTC. Amino acid sequence: CASSLGDRGLQETQYF.

The chain employs TRBV11-3 and TRBJ2-1, with 7 bases aligning to TRBD2. CDR3 length: 13 residues. Unmatched junction bases numbered 5, after V lost 4 bases and J lost 8 bases. Per the germline V gene, CDR1 is SGHNT and CDR2 is YENEEA. CDR3: CASSWAGVDEQFF. The CDR3 DNA sequence: TGTGCCAGCAGCTGGGCGGGAGTGGATGAGCAGTTCTTC.

The chain has TRBV9 and TRBJ2-7, with TRBD2 matching over 9 bases. CDR1 is SGDLS and CDR2 is YYNGEE in the germline V gene. This CDR3 has 14 residues. V lost 4 bases and J lost 3; bases outside the gene matches: 5. The CDR3 reads CASSPSGRLYEQYF. In DNA, the CDR3 is TGTGCCAGCAGCCCGAGCGGGAGGCTCTACGAGCAGTACTTC.

The chain has TRBV5-5 and TRBJ1-1; D not resolved. Trimming shortened V by 3 bases and J by 8 bases, and 8 bases separated the two germline ends. The V gene's germline CDR1 is SGHKS and CDR2 YYEKEE (reference sequence). The CDR3 has 11 amino acids. The CDR3 here is CASSYTNEAFF. DNA for the CDR3: TGTGCCAGCAGCTATACTAACGAAGCTTTCTTT.

This clone came up a few times. The chain links TRBV9 to TRBJ1-1, with a tentative D call TRBD1 (6 bases). Looked up from germline, CDR1 is SGDLS and CDR2 is YYNGEE. The ends were cut back, 4 bases at V and 0 bases at J, with 16 bases in the middle. The CDR3 totals 16 residues. The CDR3 sequence: CASSRSLGAMNTEAFF. CDR3 nucleotides: TGTGCCAGCAGCCGATCACTGGGGGCTATGAACACTGAAGCTTTCTTT.

The V call is TRBV13, the J call TRBJ2-7, with D uncertain. The CDR3 has 15 amino acids. Trimming took off 4 bases at V and 1 base at J, with 14 bases between the two ends. Germline CDR1 PRHDT, CDR2 FYEKMQ (reference sequence). The chain's CDR3 is CASSSNQILSYEQYF. The CDR3 DNA follows: TGTGCCAGCAGCTCCAATCAGATTTTATCCTACGAGCAGTACTTC.

This rearrangement joins TRBV5-1 to TRBJ2-2; 10 bases map to TRBD1. This CDR3 spans 16 amino acids. Germline V gives CDR1 SGHRS, CDR2 YFSETQ. The V gene end was trimmed by 4 bases and the J gene end by 0 bases; junction bases not matched to a gene: 3. CDR3 residues: CASSIGQGANTGELFF. As DNA, the CDR3 is TGCGCCAGCAGCATCGGACAGGGGGCGAACACCGGGGAGCTGTTTTTT.

This clone was seen a few times. The chain couples TRBV18 to TRBJ2-1; TRBD1 matches at 11 bases. J lost 7 bases, V lost 3 bases, and 5 bases had no gene match. The CDR3 loop spans 15 amino acids. CDR1 KGHSH and CDR2 LQKENI come from the germline V gene. In nucleotides, the CDR3 is TGTGCCAGCTCACCCCTCGGGACAGGGGGGAATGAGCAGTTCTTC. This codes for CASSPLGTGGNEQFF.

The J gene is TRBJ1-2, the V gene TRBV9; D is perhaps TRBD1 (5 bases). The CDR3 covers 16 residues. Germline V gives CDR1 SGDLS, CDR2 YYNGEE. V gave up 4 bases and J gave up 4 bases, with 20 bases separating them. DNA for the CDR3: TGTGCCAGCAGCCCCCGGGGGAGTCCGTCCACCTATGGCTACACCTTC. As protein: CASSPRGSPSTYGYTF.

This sequence joins TRBV6-5 and TRBJ2-7, with TRBD2 as a possible D gene (7 bases). V lost 7 bases, J lost 4 bases, and 20 bases lay in between. Looked up from germline, CDR1 is MNHEY and CDR2 is SVGAGI. CDR3 length: 15 amino acids. CDR3 region: CASKGEGVRPYEQYF. In DNA form, the CDR3 reads TGTGCCAGCAAGGGGGAGGGAGTGCGGCCTTACGAGCAGTACTTC.

The chain has TRBV18 and TRBJ1-1, with D possibly being TRBD1 (6 bases). The CDR3 extends over 13 amino acids. Trimming cost V 2 bases and J 6 bases, with 10 bases left between them. Germline V CDR1 and CDR2: KGHSH, LQKENI. The CDR3 region is CASSPTGLAEAFF. The CDR3 nucleotides read TGTGCCAGCTCACCAACAGGGCTGGCTGAAGCTTTCTTT. The variable domain in full, completed from reference TRBV18 and TRBJ1-1, reads NAGVMQNPRHLVRRRGQEARLRCSPMKGHSHVYWYRQLPEEGLKFMVYLQKENIIDESGMPKERFSAEFPKEGPSILRIQQVVRGDSAAYFCASSPTGLAEAFFGQGTRLTVV.

The V and J genes are TRBV5-1 and TRBJ2-2, with 10 bases that match TRBD1. CDR3 length: 19 residues. The germline CDR1 and CDR2 sequences are SGHRS and YFSETQ. The J segment lost 5 bases and the V segment lost 4 bases, leaving 17 bases of the junction unmatched. The CDR3 coding sequence is TGCGCCAGCAGCCCCGCGGGGCGCGGGACAGGGGAAAAAACCGGGGAGCTGTTTTTT. Its protein product is CASSPAGRGTGEKTGELFF.

V gene TRBV5-6 combines with J gene TRBJ2-7; 7 bases line up with TRBD2. The V and J ends lost 2 bases and 3 bases, in that order; junction bases with no gene match: 8. CDR1 is SGHDT and CDR2 is YYEEEE in the germline V gene. CDR3 size: 15 residues. The CDR3 DNA follows: TGTGCCAGCAGCTTATGGGAGGGCCCGATCTACGAGCAGTACTTC. It is translated as CASSLWEGPIYEQYF.

The gene calls are TRBV11-2 and TRBJ1-2, with D possibly being TRBD1 (5 bases). The V and J ends lost 1 base and 2 bases respectively, with 11 bases between them. Germline loops: CDR1 SGHAT, CDR2 FQNNGV. This CDR3 spans 15 amino acids. CDR3 residues: CASSLAQGRNYGYTF. The CDR3 region has the DNA TGTGCCAGCAGCTTAGCGCAGGGCCGCAACTATGGCTACACCTTC.

Only a few counts were recorded for this clone. The chain has TRBV6-5 and TRBJ1-1; D might be TRBD1 (6 bases). V was clipped by 5 bases and J by 1 base, with 11 bases between them. The V gene's germline CDR1 is MNHEY and CDR2 SVGAGI. The CDR3 runs 14 residues. The CDR3 loop reads CASSTRTENTEAFF. Written as DNA, the CDR3 is TGTGCCAGCAGTACGCGGACAGAGAACACTGAAGCTTTCTTT.

This clone was found a few times. The rearrangement uses TRBV7-3 and TRBJ1-1, with TRBD1 identical over 8 bases. Germline CDR1 and CDR2: SGHTA and FQGTGA. The CDR3 sequence is 14 residues long. V lost 5 bases to trimming and J lost 1 base; unmatched junction nucleotides: 3. The CDR3 bases are TGTGCCAGCAGCGCCGGACAGGGGAACACTGAAGCTTTCTTT. Protein: CASSAGQGNTEAFF.

This clone was seen just once. The chain has TRBV10-2 and TRBJ1-2; D is possibly TRBD1 (5 bases). The CDR3 totals 13 residues. Germline CDR1 WSHSY, CDR2 SAAADI. The V end was cut by 10 bases, the J end by 0 bases, with 12 bases between. CDR3 bases: TGCGCCACTAGGGGCCTAGCTAACTATGGCTACACCTTC. Its translation is CATRGLANYGYTF.

The chain uses TRBV4-1 and TRBJ2-7; D remains unclear. Between the trimmed V and J ends, which lost 5 bases and 4 bases, there was a span of 12 bases. The CDR3 extends over 13 amino acids. Germline V gene data show CDR1 as MGHRA and CDR2 as YSYEKL. In DNA form, the CDR3 reads TGCGCCAGCAGCGCCGCAGGCCTTTACGAGCAGTACTTC. Amino acid sequence: CASSAAGLYEQYF.

This clone has just one count. The rearrangement joins TRBV19 to TRBJ1-5; a possible D gene is TRBD1 (6 bases). V lost 6 bases and J lost 1, with 13 bases in between. The CDR3 loop spans 15 amino acids. Germline V gene data show CDR1 as LNHDA and CDR2 as SQIVND (reference sequence). CDR3 DNA sequence: TGTGCCAGTAGCCTTTCCAGGGGAAGCAATCAGCCCCAGCATTTT. It encodes CASSLSRGSNQPQHF.

This clone showed up just once. This chain uses TRBV29-1 with TRBJ1-5; D remains ambiguous. The CDR3 has 13 residues. Germline V gives CDR1 SQVTM, CDR2 ANQGSEA. With 7 bases removed from V and 3 bases from J, the gap between germline ends came to 13 bases. The CDR3 DNA reads TGCAGCGCCGGACTGTCCAACAATCAGCCCCAGCATTTT. It is translated as CSAGLSNNQPQHF.

The chain is built from TRBV30 and TRBJ2-7; possible D gene TRBD2, 5 bases. Trimming took off 0 bases at V and 5 bases at J, with 11 bases between the two ends. CDR1 GTSNPN and CDR2 SVGIG come from the germline V gene (reference sequence). CDR3 length: 13 residues. The CDR3 sequence is CAWSVGVSDEQYF. CDR3 DNA: TGTGCCTGGAGTGTCGGGGTTAGTGACGAGCAGTACTTC.

The genes are TRBV27 and TRBJ2-7, with D possibly matching TRBD1 (6 bases). The germline V gene has CDR1 MNHEY and CDR2 SMNVEV (reference sequence). V shed 6 bases and J shed 0 bases, with 12 bases lying between them. The CDR3 is made up of 14 amino acids. CDR3 sequence (DNA): TGTGCCAGCAGGTTGTTGGGGGCCTCCTACGAGCAGTACTTC. This encodes CASRLLGASYEQYF.

V is TRBV2 and J is TRBJ2-7, with TRBD2 as a possible D gene (5 bases). CDR1 SNHLY and CDR2 FYNNEI come from the germline V gene. V dropped 6 bases and J dropped 4 bases, with 7 bases sitting between them. The CDR3 sequence is 11 residues long. The CDR3 sequence is CASRREYEQYF. The CDR3 DNA is TGTGCCAGCAGACGGGAATACGAGCAGTACTTC. Based on the CDR3 plus reference TRBV2 and TRBJ2-7, the full variable domain is EPEVTQTPSHQVTQMGQEVILRCVPISNHLYFYWYRQILGQKVEFLVSFYNNEISEKSEIFDDQFSVERPDGSNFTLKIRSTKLEDSAMYFCASRREYEQYFGPGTRLTVT.

This rearrangement joins TRBV5-5 to TRBJ1-2; D uncertain. Trimming cost V 3 bases and J 3 bases, with 18 bases left between them. The CDR3 is 16 amino acids. Germline assignment: CDR1 SGHKS and CDR2 YYEKEE (reference sequence). In DNA form, the CDR3 reads TGTGCCAGCAGCTCAAGGGAGGTCTCAAAGGACTATGGCTACACCTTC. It codes for CASSSREVSKDYGYTF.

V is TRBV6-2 or TRBV6-3 and J is TRBJ1-2; 7 bases line up with TRBD1. The CDR3 length is 15 residues. Germline V gene lookup returns CDR1 MNHEY and CDR2 SVGEGT. The V segment lost 5 bases and the J segment 5 bases; nucleotides outside the gene matches: 11. CDR3 sequence reads: CASSKRDSFPYGYTF. DNA for the CDR3: TGTGCCAGCAGTAAACGGGACAGCTTTCCTTATGGCTACACCTTC.